This record looks at one T cell receptor (beta chain) sequence and its context. CDR1 and CDR2 (germline): SGHRS, YFSETQ. The junction had 4 bases not matched to a gene; V was cut back by 4 bases and J by 2 bases. The CDR3 is 14 amino acids. The entry originates in a study of cytomegalovirus exposure and HLA in healthy donors. Vbeta (60) and Jbeta (13) primers were used in the PCR. The protocol was immunoSEQ multiplex PCR, while the TCRdb copy is restricted to in-frame clones and leaves out a portion. Found here are under 250,000 clones, about 88% of them singletons; the top ten hold about 0.22%. The sample consisted of PBMCs. The TCR sequence derives from a girl aged 2 to 10 in good health and CMV-seronegative. The chain recombines TRBV5-1 with TRBJ2-7, with TRBD2 matching 9 bases. The DNA of the CDR3 is TGCGCCAGCAGCATGAGCGGGGGGCCCTACGAGCAGTACTTC. Residues: CASSMSGGPYEQYF.